This T cell receptor (beta chain) was recorded in a study of blood T cell repertoires in COVID-19. The CDR3 runs 12 residues. Trimming cost V 8 bases and J 2 bases, with 12 bases left between them. The germline V gene has CDR1 GTSNPN and CDR2 SVGIG (reference sequence). Each participant's cohort was designated according to participant-reported clinical history. Sequencing used immunoSEQ multiplex PCR; TCRdb keeps in-frame clones, though not all of them. The data contain approximately 440,000 clones, roughly 87% of them seen just once; the ten biggest clones take up about 0.6%. The V and J genes are TRBV30 and TRBJ1-1; no firm D call. The receptor's source is a man between 18 and 29 years old who had recovered from COVID-19. The specimen sequenced was PBMCs or T cells enriched from blood (not recorded which). In nucleotides, the CDR3 is TGTGCCCGAAGCGGACTTAACACTGAAGCTTTCTTT. The encoded protein is CARSGLNTEAFF.